These 4 T cell receptor beta chains were all obtained from the same sample, sequenced in a study of long-term antiretroviral therapy in people with HIV. Survey level was the resolution at which the v3.0 immunoSEQ assay ran. Clones were sequenced by immunoSEQ multiplex PCR, and TCRdb holds only the in-frame ones, with some missing. This sample has roughly 15,000 clones, with approximately 73% found just once. The specimen was unsorted PBMCs, collected 3.1 years after starting antiretroviral therapy. The receptors were gathered from a middle-aged man with HIV.

The DNA of the CDR3 is TGTGCCACCAGCAGCCCACTGGTGGGGTACGAGCAGTACTTC. Protein: CATSSPLVGYEQYF. The chain couples TRBV15 to TRBJ2-7; unclear D gene. The CDR3 runs 14 residues. The V and J ends lost 3 bases and 4 bases respectively, with 13 bases between them. Germline V gene data show CDR1 as LNHNV and CDR2 as YYDKDF (reference sequence). Variable domain in full (rest from reference TRBV15 and TRBJ2-7): DAMVIQNPRYQVTQFGKPVTLSCSQTLNHNVMYWYQQKSSQAPKLLFHYYDKDFNNEADTPDNFQSRRPNTSFCFLDIRSPGLGDTAMYLCATSSPLVGYEQYFGPGTRLTVT.

This chain connects TRBV19 to TRBJ2-7, with TRBD2 as a possible D gene (5 bases). The V end was cut by 5 bases, the J end by 2 bases, with 13 bases between. Germline CDR1 is LNHDA and CDR2 is SQIVND (reference sequence). The CDR3 sequence is 14 residues long. The CDR3 reads CASSPTAEAYEQYF. The CDR3, as DNA: TGTGCCAGTAGTCCGACCGCGGAGGCCTACGAGCAGTACTTC.

This clone has more than one count but fewer than ten. The chain combines TRBV5-1 with TRBJ2-3, with no clear D. The germline V gene encodes CDR1 SGHRS and CDR2 YFSETQ. This CDR3 region has 15 residues. Trimming removed 2 bases at V and 2 bases at J, with 12 bases between. The CDR3 sequence is CASSFSGAPTDTQYF. Written as DNA, the CDR3 is TGCGCCAGCAGCTTCTCGGGCGCTCCCACAGATACGCAGTATTTT.

This chain links TRBV6-1 with TRBJ1-1; D remains ambiguous. Trimming stripped 6 bases from V and 7 bases from J, with 6 bases between. The germline gives CDR1 MNHNS, CDR2 SASEGT. The CDR3 extends over 10 amino acids. The CDR3 loop reads CASRLSEAFF. The DNA of the CDR3 is TGTGCCAGCAGGCTCAGTGAAGCTTTCTTT.